This T cell receptor beta chain was observed in a study of patients and donors after allogeneic stem cell transplantation (dated by TCRdb to 2019 to 2021). This clonotype was detected a few times. It has no known antigen specificity. The record has no base qualities; no much larger clone is one base away. Reading from cysteine to phenylalanine, the CDR3 counts 15 amino acids. Only the CDR3 region is kept as DNA, spanning 45 bases read in frame from base 1. Looking up the germline V gene yields CDR1 MDHEN and CDR2 SYDVKM. V is pared back by 7 bases and J by 6 bases, with 21 bases lying between the germline termini. Library prep was done by RT-PCR. Instrument used: NextSeq 550. Through fastp at Q25 and MiXCR, TCRdb rebuilt clones from the public reads, retaining in-frame beta chains. Every entry covers one CDR3 protein and lists the most common genes and DNA from its rows. The table for this sample lists 920,000 or so distinct CDR3 sequences; over 15% of them were counted only once. Around 6% of the sample is in the top ten clones.

The sequence joins TRBV28 to TRBJ1-1, with the D gene uncertain. The source material was blood, either unsorted or a sorted T cell fraction (not recorded which). The clonotype was recovered from a human donor who was either an allogeneic HSCT recipient or a stem cell or donor lymphocyte infusion donor (not recorded which). It is not recorded whose cells these are; they may come from a transplant donor. Here the CDR3 is given as CASTALLGRGSEAFF. The nucleotide sequence is given as TGTGCCAGCACCGCCCTCTTGGGCCGGGGTTCTGAAGCTTTCTTT.